Listed below are T cell receptor beta chains from one sample, sequenced in a study of blood T cell repertoires in COVID-19. The method was immunoSEQ multiplex PCR; TCRdb's version includes in-frame clones alone and lacks a portion of them. Of 300,000 to 350,000 clones listed, around 86% are singletons. Sequences were obtained from peripheral blood. These receptors were collected from a woman aged 50 to 65 with COVID-19, enrolled during active disease. Both conserved end residues are part of each CDR3. A D gene is named only where the DNA matches it firmly. Expanded clones are given a class, and other clones once, few, many or no size at all.

abundance: NA; j_gene: TRBJ1-6; v_gene: TRBV11-3; d_gene: TRBD1; CDR3aa: CASRTGVNSPLHF; CDR3nt: TGTGCCAGCAGGACAGGGGTAAATTCACCCCTCCACTTT
abundance: NA; j_gene: TRBJ2-7; v_gene: TRBV6-5; d_gene: TRBD2; CDR3aa: CASSYRLAGGWYEQYF; CDR3nt: TGTGCCAGCAGTTACCGACTAGCGGGAGGGTGGTACGAGCAGTACTTC
abundance: NA; j_gene: TRBJ1-1; v_gene: TRBV6-5; d_gene: TRBD1; CDR3aa: CASSYVAGGQAFF; CDR3nt: TGTGCCAGCAGTTACGTGGCAGGGGGGCAAGCTTTCTTT
abundance: NA; j_gene: TRBJ1-2; v_gene: TRBV3-1/TRBV3-2; d_gene: NA; CDR3aa: CASSPWGDNYGYTF; CDR3nt: TGTGCCAGCAGCCCCTGGGGGGATAACTATGGCTACACCTTC
abundance: NA; j_gene: TRBJ1-2; v_gene: TRBV15; d_gene: NA; CDR3aa: CATSRDNTGYGYTF; CDR3nt: TGTGCCACCAGCAGAGATAACACGGGCTATGGCTACACCTTC
abundance: NA; j_gene: TRBJ2-7; v_gene: TRBV2; d_gene: TRBD2; CDR3aa: CASNKLAGTLQEQYF; CDR3nt: TGTGCCAGCAATAAACTAGCGGGAACCCTACAAGAGCAGTACTTC
abundance: NA; j_gene: TRBJ2-7; v_gene: TRBV5-1; d_gene: TRBD2; CDR3aa: CASSLEGLAVSYEQYF; CDR3nt: TGCGCCAGCAGCTTGGAGGGACTAGCGGTCTCCTACGAGCAGTACTTC
abundance: NA; j_gene: TRBJ1-2; v_gene: TRBV7-3; d_gene: NA; CDR3aa: CASSLTPSAPGSYGYTF; CDR3nt: TGTGCCAGCAGCTTAACTCCGTCCGCCCCCGGGAGCTATGGCTACACCTTC
abundance: NA; j_gene: TRBJ2-7; v_gene: TRBV5-6; d_gene: TRBD2; CDR3aa: CASSSSGSSSYEQYF; CDR3nt: TGTGCCAGCAGCAGTAGCGGGAGTTCTTCCTACGAGCAGTACTTC
abundance: NA; j_gene: TRBJ1-6; v_gene: TRBV30; d_gene: TRBD1; CDR3aa: CAWSSRDRDNSPLHF; CDR3nt: TGTGCCTGGAGTAGCCGGGACAGGGATAATTCACCCCTCCACTTT
abundance: NA; j_gene: TRBJ1-5; v_gene: TRBV15; d_gene: NA; CDR3aa: CATSREMKAGRNQPQHF; CDR3nt: TGTGCCACCAGCAGAGAAATGAAGGCAGGTCGAAATCAGCCCCAGCATTTT
abundance: NA; j_gene: TRBJ1-1; v_gene: TRBV30; d_gene: NA; CDR3aa: CAWSGGNSGANTEAFF; CDR3nt: TGTGCCTGGAGTGGAGGAAACTCAGGGGCGAACACTGAAGCTTTCTTT
abundance: NA; j_gene: TRBJ1-6; v_gene: TRBV4-3; d_gene: TRBD1; CDR3aa: CASSQDTGEGYNSPLHF; CDR3nt: TGCGCCAGCAGCCAAGATACAGGGGAAGGCTATAATTCACCCCTCCACTTT
abundance: NA; j_gene: TRBJ1-5; v_gene: TRBV30; d_gene: TRBD1; CDR3aa: CASGQGENQPQHF; CDR3nt: TGTGCCTCCGGACAGGGCGAAAATCAGCCCCAGCATTTT
abundance: once; j_gene: TRBJ2-1; v_gene: TRBV4-1; d_gene: NA; CDR3aa: CASSQVLTPSSYNEQFF; CDR3nt: TGCGCCAGCAGCCAAGTCCTGACACCGAGCTCCTACAATGAGCAGTTCTTC
abundance: NA; j_gene: TRBJ2-3; v_gene: TRBV12-1; d_gene: NA; CDR3aa: CASTQGGRDPTDTQYF; CDR3nt: TGTGCCAGCACCCAGGGCGGGAGGGATCCCACAGATACGCAGTATTTT
abundance: NA; j_gene: TRBJ2-1; v_gene: TRBV5-1; d_gene: NA; CDR3aa: CASSLVPGSYNEQFF; CDR3nt: TGCGCCAGCAGCTTGGTACCAGGGTCCTACAATGAGCAGTTCTTC
abundance: NA; j_gene: TRBJ2-4; v_gene: TRBV6-1; d_gene: NA; CDR3aa: CASSESGVNIQYF; CDR3nt: TGTGCCAGCAGTGAATCGGGAGTGAACATTCAGTACTTC
abundance: NA; j_gene: TRBJ1-1; v_gene: TRBV6-5; d_gene: NA; CDR3aa: CASSHKQVNTEAFF; CDR3nt: TGTGCCAGCAGTCACAAACAGGTTAACACTGAAGCTTTCTTT
abundance: NA; j_gene: TRBJ1-1; v_gene: TRBV9; d_gene: TRBD1; CDR3aa: CASSVADRGMNTEAFF; CDR3nt: TGTGCCAGCAGCGTAGCGGACAGGGGGATGAACACTGAAGCTTTCTTT
abundance: once; j_gene: TRBJ2-1; v_gene: TRBV18; d_gene: TRBD2; CDR3aa: CASSRTSGRDNEQFF; CDR3nt: TGTGCCAGCTCACGGACTAGCGGGAGGGACAATGAGCAGTTCTTC
abundance: NA; j_gene: TRBJ2-3; v_gene: TRBV1; d_gene: NA; CDR3aa: CTSSLRSAQDRGRTDTQYF; CDR3nt: TGCACCAGCAGCCTCAGAAGCGCCCAGGACAGGGGGAGGACAGATACGCAGTATTTT
abundance: NA; j_gene: TRBJ2-3; v_gene: TRBV7-9; d_gene: NA; CDR3aa: CASSLGRGGVDTQYF; CDR3nt: TGTGCCAGCAGCTTAGGCAGGGGAGGGGTGGATACGCAGTATTTT
abundance: NA; j_gene: TRBJ1-1; v_gene: TRBV5-6; d_gene: NA; CDR3aa: CASSLGGAVRRTEAFF; CDR3nt: TGTGCCAGCAGCTTGGGGGGTGCGGTCCGGAGGACTGAAGCTTTCTTT
abundance: once; j_gene: TRBJ2-7; v_gene: TRBV18; d_gene: TRBD1; CDR3aa: CASSPPTGGINEQYF; CDR3nt: TGTGCCAGCTCACCCCCTACAGGGGGCATAAACGAGCAGTACTTC
abundance: NA; j_gene: TRBJ2-7; v_gene: TRBV6-2/TRBV6-3; d_gene: TRBD1; CDR3aa: CASSAKQGNHEQYF; CDR3nt: TGTGCCAGCAGCGCCAAACAGGGGAACCACGAGCAGTACTTC
abundance: NA; j_gene: TRBJ2-7; v_gene: TRBV6-5; d_gene: TRBD2; CDR3aa: CASSYAGGLAGDHKYF; CDR3nt: TGTGCCAGCAGTTACGCCGGAGGACTAGCGGGAGATCATAAGTACTTC
abundance: few; j_gene: TRBJ2-7; v_gene: TRBV19; d_gene: NA; CDR3aa: CASSMVRGNEQYF; CDR3nt: TGTGCCAGTAGTATGGTGAGGGGGAACGAGCAGTACTTC